Presented here are 27 T cell receptor beta chains from one specimen sequenced in a study of T cell clones after liver transplantation. The data were produced by immunoSEQ multiplex PCR, yet TCRdb's version contains in-frame clones alone and is incomplete. The sample shows 60,000 or so clones, about 70% of them seen only once. The material sequenced was CD4+ T cells from blood, taken before liver transplant. The receptor set was obtained from a human donor who received a liver transplant.

The V call is TRBV27, the J call TRBJ2-6; the D gene is possibly TRBD1 (6 bases). The germline V gene has CDR1 MNHEY and CDR2 SMNVEV (reference sequence). V shed 2 bases and J shed 0 bases, with 17 bases lying between them. The CDR3 covers 19 residues. The CDR3, as DNA: TGTGCCAGCAGTTTAATGAGGGGGACCTTTAGCTCTGGGGCCAACGTCCTGACTTTC. Translation: CASSLMRGTFSSGANVLTF. Filled out from reference TRBV27 and TRBJ2-6, the complete variable domain reads EAQVTQNPRYLITVTGKKLTVTCSQNMNHEYMSWYRQDPGLGLRQIYYSMNVEVTDKGDVPEGYKVSRKEKRNFPLILESPSPNQTSLYFCASSLMRGTFSSGANVLTFGAGSRLTVL.

This sequence joins TRBV6-1 and TRBJ1-5; D unclear. V lost 2 bases and J lost 8, with 7 bases in between. This CDR3 is built from 12 residues. Germline CDR1 reads MNHNS; CDR2 reads SASEGT. The CDR3 spells CASSESVEPQHF. DNA for the CDR3: TGTGCCAGCAGTGAATCGGTAGAGCCCCAGCATTTT.

This clone was detected once. The chain uses TRBV11-2 and TRBJ1-5, with D possibly matching TRBD1 (6 bases). The CDR3 is 14 residues long. Germline lookup yields CDR1 SGHAT and CDR2 FQNNGV. Trimming removed 5 bases from V and 6 bases from J, with 14 bases in between. The CDR3 nucleotides read TGTGCCAGCAGCAAGTCAGGGGCCGGTCAGCCCCAGCATTTT. Translated, it gives CASSKSGAGQPQHF.

This clone was recorded a few times. V and J are TRBV19 and TRBJ1-1; a weak D match, TRBD1 (6 bases). Trimming stripped 2 bases from V and 6 bases from J, with 16 bases between. The germline V gene has CDR1 LNHDA and CDR2 SQIVND (reference sequence). The length of the CDR3 is 15 residues. CDR3 amino acids: CASSIISQGIAEAFF. Written as DNA, the CDR3 is TGTGCCAGTAGTATAATCTCACAGGGCATCGCTGAAGCTTTCTTT.

This clone appeared once. This chain connects TRBV9 to TRBJ2-6, with 8 bases fitting TRBD1. The V gene end was trimmed by 6 bases and the J gene end by 4 bases; junction bases not matched to a gene: 9. The CDR3 contains 16 residues. Germline V lookup: CDR1 SGDLS, CDR2 YYNGEE. The CDR3: CASTSTGGQGANVLTF. CDR3 coding DNA: TGTGCCAGCACCAGTACAGGGGGGCAAGGGGCCAACGTCCTGACTTTC.

This clone was seen a single time. J is TRBJ1-4 and V is TRBV5-1; tentative D call: TRBD1 (6 bases). CDR1 and CDR2 (germline): SGHRS, YFSETQ. V was shortened by 4 bases and J by 4 bases, with 11 bases between the two germline ends. The CDR3 covers 14 residues. The CDR3 DNA reads TGCGCCAGCAGCCAGGACAGTTATAATGAAAAACTGTTTTTT. Translated, it gives CASSQDSYNEKLFF.

The chain carries TRBV9 and TRBJ1-4, with D possibly being TRBD1 (5 bases). Germline-derived CDR1 and CDR2 are SGDLS and YYNGEE. Trimming took 3 bases from V and 2 from J, leaving 11 bases between them. CDR3 size: 15 residues. Here the CDR3 reads CASSGPRVTNEKLFF. CDR3 DNA sequence: TGTGCCAGCAGCGGCCCCAGGGTCACTAATGAAAAACTGTTTTTT.

This chain joins TRBV7-9 and TRBJ2-2, with a tentative D call TRBD2 (5 bases). The CDR3 consists of 16 residues. Trimming took off 1 base at V and 3 bases at J, with 12 bases between the two ends. CDR1 is SEHNR, CDR2 FQNEAQ, per germline (reference sequence). The CDR3 DNA sequence: TGTGCCAGCAGCTTAGGCCGGGGAGTCGACACCGGGGAGCTGTTTTTT. Its protein product is CASSLGRGVDTGELFF.

J is TRBJ2-3 and V is TRBV9; D unresolved. CDR1 and CDR2 from the germline V gene are SGDLS and YYNGEE. Between the trimmed V and J ends, which lost 6 bases and 3 bases, there was a span of 11 bases. This CDR3 contains 13 residues. The CDR3 nucleotides read TGTGCCAGCACGCCACGAGGAACAGATACGCAGTATTTT. Its translation: CASTPRGTDTQYF.

The sample holds one count of this clone. The rearrangement uses TRBV11-2 and TRBJ2-7; the D is unclear. CDR3 length: 14 residues. Trimming left V 5 bases short and J 0 bases short, with 11 bases between. Germline lookup yields CDR1 SGHAT and CDR2 FQNNGV. Here the CDR3 reads CASSALGSSYEQYF. The CDR3 DNA sequence: TGTGCCAGCAGCGCGTTGGGCAGCTCCTACGAGCAGTACTTC.

The V call is TRBV6-1, the J call TRBJ2-3, with D maybe TRBD1 (6 bases). Germline values: CDR1 MNHNS, CDR2 SASEGT. V was pared by 2 bases and J by 4 bases, with 22 bases between. CDR3 length: 18 residues. The CDR3, as DNA: TGTGCCAGCAGTGAATGGGTAGCAGGGGCCTTGGAATCAGATACGCAGTATTTT. Its translation is CASSEWVAGALESDTQYF.

The chain uses TRBV2 and TRBJ1-1; no clear D. This CDR3 is built from 13 residues. V was cut by 6 bases and J by 2 bases, with 10 bases left in between. Germline CDR1 and CDR2: SNHLY and FYNNEI. The CDR3 here is CASRGGFNTEAFF. The CDR3 region has the DNA TGTGCCAGCAGAGGAGGTTTTAACACTGAAGCTTTCTTT.

This chain uses TRBV11-2 with TRBJ2-7; D possibly corresponds to TRBD2 (5 bases). Germline V gives CDR1 SGHAT, CDR2 FQNNGV. V dropped 2 bases and J dropped 2 bases, with 10 bases sitting between them. This CDR3 has 14 amino acids. The CDR3 reads CASSLKAGPYEQYF. Here the CDR3 DNA reads TGTGCCAGCAGCTTAAAGGCGGGCCCCTACGAGCAGTACTTC.

This chain uses TRBV5-6 with TRBJ1-2; TRBD1 matches at 7 bases. Trimming took 4 bases from V and 2 from J; bases not matched to a gene: 11. Per germline, CDR1 SGHDT and CDR2 YYEEEE. The CDR3 sequence is 16 residues long. The CDR3: CASSPGTASLNYGYTF. As DNA, the CDR3 is TGTGCCAGCAGCCCTGGGACAGCCTCCCTCAACTATGGCTACACCTTC.

The sample holds one count of this clone. This rearrangement joins TRBV6-6 to TRBJ2-4; tentative D call: TRBD2 (6 bases). V lost 7 bases and J lost 6, with 13 bases in between. Germline V gene sequence: CDR1 MNHNY, CDR2 SVGAGI (reference sequence). The CDR3 covers 13 residues. The CDR3 is CASIPGGGNIQYF. The CDR3, as DNA: TGTGCCAGCATCCCCGGGGGAGGAAACATTCAGTACTTC.

The table lists this clone with a few counts. The junction and the germline gene differ at one end; a read error may be behind it. V usage is TRBV7-7 and J usage is TRBJ2-7; TRBD1 agrees at 10 bases. The CDR3 extends over 14 amino acids. Germline V gene data show CDR1 as SSHAT and CDR2 as FNYEAQ (reference sequence). In nucleotides, the CDR3 is TGTGCTAGCAGCCATCCGGGACAGGGGCAAGAGCAGTACTTC. Residues: CASSHPGQGQEQYF.

This rearrangement joins TRBV6-6 to TRBJ2-5, with 13 bases matching TRBD2. Germline CDR1 is MNHNY and CDR2 is SVGAGI (reference sequence). The CDR3 is 16 amino acids. With V trimmed by 6 bases and J by 3 bases, 7 bases remained unmatched. CDR3 sequence (DNA): TGTGCCAGCAGACGCACTAGCGGGGGGGAAAAAGAGACCCAGTACTTC. It encodes CASRRTSGGEKETQYF.

The V call is TRBV2, the J call TRBJ1-5; D might be TRBD1 (6 bases). The CDR3 is 13 residues long. V dropped 3 bases and J dropped 5 bases, with 8 bases sitting between them. In germline, CDR1 is SNHLY, CDR2 FYNNEI. Here the CDR3 DNA reads TGTGCCAGCAGTGATAACAGGGATCAGCCCCAGCATTTT. Encoded protein: CASSDNRDQPQHF.

The chain couples TRBV6-5 to TRBJ1-5, with TRBD1 as a possible D gene (6 bases). CDR3 length: 15 residues. Germline lookup yields CDR1 MNHEY and CDR2 SVGAGI. Trimming removed 0 bases at V and 6 bases at J, with 12 bases between. The CDR3 DNA is TGTGCCAGCAGTTACTCGAAACAGGGTAGTCAGCCCCAGCATTTT. As protein: CASSYSKQGSQPQHF.

V gene TRBV14 combines with J gene TRBJ2-1; 7 positions agree with TRBD1. This CDR3 contains 15 residues. Germline-derived CDR1 and CDR2 are SGHDN and FVKESK. V dropped 4 bases and J dropped 7; count of bases not matched to a gene: 10. The CDR3 is CASSRTGQRGNEQFF. The CDR3 DNA follows: TGTGCCAGCAGCCGTACGGGACAGAGGGGGAATGAGCAGTTCTTC.

The gene calls are TRBV7-6 and TRBJ1-3; TRBD1 aligns across 8 bases. The CDR3 runs to 17 residues. Trimming at V came to 4 bases and at J to 0 bases, leaving 8 bases not matched to a gene. CDR1 is SGHVS, CDR2 FNYEAQ, per germline. The CDR3 loop is CASSSELDRGSGNTIYF. DNA of the CDR3: TGTGCCAGCAGCTCTGAACTAGACAGGGGCTCTGGAAACACCATATATTTT.

This clone was picked up a small number of times. The chain has TRBV6-1 and TRBJ2-7; D may be TRBD2 (7 bases). V shed 8 bases and J shed 0 bases, with 14 bases lying between them. From germline, CDR1 is MNHNS and CDR2 SASEGT. The CDR3 extends over 14 amino acids. The CDR3 DNA reads as TGTGCCAGCGTAATTAGGGGGGGCTCCTACGAGCAGTACTTC. This encodes CASVIRGGSYEQYF.

At least ten counts were recorded for this clone. The chain is built from TRBV6-1 and TRBJ1-1, with D uncertain. Looked up from germline, CDR1 is MNHNS and CDR2 is SASEGT. Trimming cost V 6 bases and J 1 base, with 12 bases left between them. This CDR3 contains 14 residues. CDR3 loop: CASSTEIGNTEAFF. The CDR3 DNA reads as TGTGCCAGCAGCACCGAAATCGGGAACACTGAAGCTTTCTTT.

This clone was observed a few times. This chain uses TRBV9 with TRBJ2-7, with 7 bases that match TRBD2. This CDR3 contains 13 residues. Germline V gene data show CDR1 as SGDLS and CDR2 as YYNGEE. V dropped 2 bases and J dropped 3; count of bases not matched to a gene: 2. For the CDR3, the DNA is TGTGCCAGCAGCGTCTCGGGGGGCTACGAGCAGTACTTC. Amino acids: CASSVSGGYEQYF.

The gene calls are TRBV28 and TRBJ1-6; unclear D gene. The CDR3 contains 12 residues. Germline V gene data show CDR1 as MDHEN and CDR2 as SYDVKM. Trimming took off 4 bases at V and 9 bases at J, with 7 bases between the two ends. The CDR3 coding sequence is TGTGCCAGCAGTTCGACACCTTCACCCCTCCACTTT. Amino acid sequence: CASSSTPSPLHF.

This chain uses TRBV4-1 with TRBJ1-2; D gene uncertain. The CDR3 is 15 residues long. The V gene lost 5 bases and the J gene lost 4 bases, with 17 bases spanning the gap. Germline loops: CDR1 MGHRA, CDR2 YSYEKL. The CDR3 reads CASSSWIPGSYGYTF. The CDR3 DNA reads as TGCGCCAGCAGCTCATGGATCCCGGGATCCTATGGCTACACCTTC.

The rearrangement joins TRBV20-1 to TRBJ2-3, with a weak D call TRBD1 (5 bases). The germline V and J ends were trimmed by 5 bases and 9 bases, with 12 bases remaining between them. The CDR3 totals 11 residues. The V gene's germline CDR1 is DFQATT and CDR2 SNEGSKA (reference sequence). The CDR3 sequence is CSAGKPGTQYF. The CDR3, as DNA: TGCAGTGCTGGAAAACCAGGGACGCAGTATTTT.